These T cell receptor beta chains were read from a single sample in a study of T-cell reconstitution after alpha-beta-depleted transplantation in children. Each CDR3 protein is one row after TCRdb ran MiXCR on the PCR reads. In the table there are approximately 30,000 distinct CDR3 sequences, around 7% of which are singletons. The sequenced sample was peripheral blood, obtained 60 days after TCRalphabeta/CD19-depleted stem cell transplant. Every receptor here comes from a child under two years old who had a stem cell transplant for acute myeloid leukemia, so the T cells may come from the graft donor. The CDR3 runs from the conserved cysteine through the conserved F or W. Each record gives: CDR3 protein, CDR3 DNA, clone size, V gene, D gene, CDR3 length, J gene. A D gene is named only where the DNA matches it firmly. A row's size may be missing; if present it is once, few, many or a size class.

CASSLEGRASYEQYF | TGCGCCAGCAGCTTGGAAGGCAGGGCCTCCTACGAGCAGTACTTC | many | TRBV5-1 | NA | 15 | TRBJ2-7
CASSPRGVYEQYF | TGTGCCAGCAGCCCCCGGGGGGTCTACGAGCAGTACTTC | many | TRBV9 | TRBD2 | 13 | TRBJ2-7
CASSPRTGVTYEQYF | TGTGCCAGCAGCCCCCGGACCGGTGTTACCTACGAGCAGTACTTC | many | TRBV4-2 | NA | 15 | TRBJ2-7
CASSYKGARTYGYTF | TGTGCCAGCAGTTATAAGGGGGCGCGGACCTATGGCTACACCTTC | many | TRBV6-5 | TRBD1 | 15 | TRBJ1-2
CAISDHGRPDGYTF | TGTGCCATCAGTGATCACGGGAGGCCGGACGGCTACACCTTC | many | TRBV10-3 | NA | 14 | TRBJ1-2
CASSSPGYGYTF | TGTGCCAGCAGTTCCCCGGGATATGGCTACACCTTC | many | TRBV12-3/TRBV12-4 | NA | 12 | TRBJ1-2
CASQGNTEAFF | TGTGCCTCCCAGGGGAACACTGAAGCTTTCTTT | many | TRBV4-2 | NA | 11 | TRBJ1-1
CASSYSPNYEQYF | TGTGCCAGCAGTTACTCTCCGAACTACGAGCAGTACTTC | NA | TRBV6-5 | NA | 13 | TRBJ2-7
CSVSPPSGGSYNEQFF | TGCAGCGTCTCCCCCCCCAGCGGGGGGTCCTACAATGAGCAGTTCTTC | many | TRBV29-1 | TRBD2 | 16 | TRBJ2-1
CASSLSRTVPYEQYF | TGTGCCAGCAGCTTGTCAAGGACTGTTCCCTACGAGCAGTACTTC | many | TRBV7-2 | NA | 15 | TRBJ2-7
CASSSGQKETQYF | TGTGCCAGCAGCTCGGGACAGAAAGAGACCCAGTACTTC | many | TRBV5-5 | TRBD1 | 13 | TRBJ2-5
CASSLPGKGAIRNEQFF | TGTGCCAGCAGTCTGCCCGGGAAGGGGGCGATTAGAAATGAGCAGTTCTTC | many | TRBV12-3/TRBV12-4 | TRBD1 | 17 | TRBJ2-1
CASSLRDGYEQYF | TGTGCCAGCAGCCTTCGGGACGGCTACGAGCAGTACTTC | many | TRBV9 | NA | 13 | TRBJ2-7
CASRQGRYEQYF | TGCGCCAGTCGACAGGGTCGGTACGAGCAGTACTTC | many | TRBV5-1 | TRBD1 | 12 | TRBJ2-7
CASSLNGATQPQHF | TGCGCCAGCAGCTTGAACGGGGCGACTCAGCCCCAGCATTTT | many | TRBV5-1 | NA | 14 | TRBJ1-5
CASKSRDRGYSEQFF | TGTGCCAGTAAGAGCCGGGACAGGGGTTATAGTGAGCAGTTCTTC | many | TRBV19 | TRBD1 | 15 | TRBJ2-1
CASSYLRSKDTIYF | TGTGCCAGCAGTTACCTACGTTCCAAGGACACCATATATTTT | many | TRBV6-5 | NA | 14 | TRBJ1-3
CASSVPGRSDGYTF | TGTGCCAGCAGCGTCCCGGGCCGGAGCGATGGCTACACCTTC | many | TRBV9 | NA | 14 | TRBJ1-2
CASSVRYRAWNTEAFF | TGTGCCAGCAGCGTCAGATACAGGGCGTGGAACACTGAAGCTTTCTTT | many | TRBV7-2 | NA | 16 | TRBJ1-1
CASSLGSSPDTQYF | TGTGCCAGCAGCTTAGGGTCTAGCCCCGATACGCAGTATTTT | many | TRBV7-2 | NA | 14 | TRBJ2-3
CAAALDRESDTQYF | TGTGCCGCGGCGTTGGACAGGGAATCAGATACGCAGTATTTT | many | TRBV6-5 | TRBD1 | 14 | TRBJ2-3
CASSLWTVAPNTEAFF | TGTGCCAGCAGCTTATGGACAGTGGCCCCGAACACTGAAGCTTTCTTT | many | TRBV7-9 | NA | 16 | TRBJ1-1
CASHPVGVAETQYF | TGTGCCTCACACCCGGTGGGAGTTGCAGAGACCCAGTACTTC | many | TRBV7-9 | NA | 14 | TRBJ2-5
CASSFGGSGELFF | TGTGCCAGCAGTTTTGGAGGCTCCGGGGAGCTGTTTTTT | many | TRBV6-5 | NA | 13 | TRBJ2-2
CASSLIPGLSYEQYF | TGTGCCAGCAGCTTGATACCGGGACTTTCATACGAGCAGTACTTC | many | TRBV7-2 | NA | 15 | TRBJ2-7
CASSAGENTEAFF | TGTGCCAGCAGTGCCGGGGAAAACACTGAAGCTTTCTTT | many | TRBV2 | NA | 13 | TRBJ1-1
CASSRTGNTGELFF | TGTGCCAGCTCCCGGACAGGAAACACCGGGGAGCTGTTTTTT | NA | TRBV18 | TRBD1 | 14 | TRBJ2-2
CASSLGKGGFQETQYF | TGTGCCAGCAGCTTAGGGAAGGGGGGCTTCCAAGAGACCCAGTACTTC | many | TRBV7-6 | NA | 16 | TRBJ2-5
CASSRTSGSYEQYF | TGTGCCAGCAGCCGGACTAGCGGCTCCTACGAGCAGTACTTC | many | TRBV7-2 | TRBD2 | 14 | TRBJ2-7